One sample yielded the 13 T cell receptor beta chains listed below, sequenced in a study of control samples from healthy donors and cancer patients. Sequencing was performed with immunoSEQ multiplex PCR; in TCRdb, only in-frame clones are kept and a portion is missing. The top ten hold approximately 1.5% of the sample, which has over 150,000 clones, around 93% seen once. The sequenced sample was blood. These TCRs come from a man aged 18 to 29 in good health.

This clone is a singleton in its sample. This chain uses TRBV30 with TRBJ2-2, with D perhaps TRBD1 (5 bases). The ends were cut back, 3 bases at V and 2 bases at J, with 13 bases in the middle. The CDR3 spans 15 residues. In germline, CDR1 is GTSNPN, CDR2 SVGIG (reference sequence). CDR3 residues: CAWSSLDSNTGELFF. The CDR3 nucleotides are TGTGCCTGGAGCTCCCTTGACAGTAACACCGGGGAGCTGTTTTTT.

The chain is built from TRBV24-1 and TRBJ2-2; D is perhaps TRBD1 or TRBD2 (5 bases each). V lost 3 bases, J lost 7 bases, and 14 bases lay in between. Germline-derived CDR1 and CDR2 are KGHDR and SFDVKD. The CDR3 has 15 amino acids. The chain's CDR3 is CATSDQRGAGGELFF. The CDR3 DNA is TGTGCCACCAGTGATCAACGGGGCGCCGGCGGGGAGCTGTTTTTT.

This rearrangement joins TRBV29-1 to TRBJ2-3; unclear D gene. V was shortened by 3 bases and J by 0 bases, with 10 bases between the two germline ends. The CDR3 totals 14 residues. The V gene's germline CDR1 is SQVTM and CDR2 ANQGSEA. CDR3 protein: CSVDSDGSTDTQYF. The CDR3 DNA is TGCAGCGTTGACTCGGACGGGAGCACAGATACGCAGTATTTT.

This chain uses TRBV28 with TRBJ2-1, with 9 bases matching TRBD2. Germline CDR1 is MDHEN and CDR2 is SYDVKM. V shed 1 base and J 5 bases; nucleotides not matched to a gene: 6. This CDR3 spans 16 amino acids. As DNA, the CDR3 is TGTGCCAGCAGTTTATTAGCGGGGGAGTTCGACAATGAGCAGTTCTTC. Residues: CASSLLAGEFDNEQFF.

The gene calls are TRBV18 and TRBJ2-1; no firm D call. V was cut by 3 bases and J by 3 bases, with 18 bases left in between. Germline CDR1 KGHSH, CDR2 LQKENI. This CDR3 is 17 amino acids long. The chain's CDR3 is CASSPISSGSSYNEQFF. CDR3 bases: TGTGCCAGCTCACCCATCAGCTCTGGCAGCAGCTACAATGAGCAGTTCTTC.

This clone has only one observation. This chain links TRBV21-1 with TRBJ2-3. TRBV21-1 is given as a pseudogene. This CDR3 region has 12 residues. CDR3 in amino acids: CASSTHADTQYF. The CDR3 DNA reads TGTGCCAGCAGCACTCATGCAGATACGCAGTATTTT.

The genes are TRBV19 and TRBJ1-1, with a tentative D call TRBD1 (6 bases). The CDR3 is 15 residues long. V was shortened by 2 bases and J by 5 bases, with 15 bases between the two germline ends. From germline, CDR1 is LNHDA and CDR2 SQIVND (reference sequence). The CDR3 spells CASSITGGSETEAFF. Written as DNA, the CDR3 is TGTGCCAGTAGTATAACGGGGGGCAGTGAGACTGAAGCTTTCTTT.

The V gene is TRBV5-1, the J gene TRBJ1-2; the D gene is possibly TRBD1 (6 bases). V was cut by 3 bases and J by 8 bases, with 17 bases left in between. CDR1 is SGHRS and CDR2 is YFSETQ in the germline V gene. CDR3 size: 14 residues. CDR3 sequence: CASSYDGQPRGYTF. For the CDR3, the DNA is TGCGCCAGCAGCTATGACGGACAGCCGCGAGGCTACACCTTC.

The chain is built from TRBV29-1 and TRBJ2-3; possibly TRBD2 for D (5 bases). V was clipped by 3 bases and J by 4 bases, with 14 bases between them. CDR1 SQVTM and CDR2 ANQGSEA come from the germline V gene. The CDR3 is 14 residues long. The DNA of the CDR3 is TGCAGCGTTGAGGGCGGGTCAGCATCAGATACGCAGTATTTT. The encoded protein is CSVEGGSASDTQYF.

The rearrangement joins TRBV7-2 to TRBJ1-5; no clear D. Germline lookup yields CDR1 SGHTA and CDR2 FQGNSA. Trimming left V 6 bases short and J 7 bases short, with 13 bases between. This CDR3 region has 13 residues. The CDR3 region is CASSSSGPQPQHF. The CDR3 region has the DNA TGTGCCAGCAGTTCCTCGGGCCCCCAGCCCCAGCATTTT.

The gene calls are TRBV6-5 and TRBJ2-3; D is undetermined. The CDR3 loop spans 14 amino acids. Trimming took off 5 bases at V and 5 bases at J, with 14 bases between the two ends. Germline V gene lookup returns CDR1 MNHEY and CDR2 SVGAGI. CDR3 sequence reads: CASSRSSLGDTQYF. CDR3 coding DNA: TGTGCCAGCAGTCGTAGTAGTCTAGGAGATACGCAGTATTTT.

This clone appeared a single time. The CDR3 DNA reads as TGTGCCAGCAGCGTCGGGACACATTTTGCAACTAATGAAAAACTGTTTTTT. Amino acids: CASSVGTHFATNEKLFF. The chain uses TRBV9 and TRBJ1-4; perhaps TRBD1 as D (6 bases). This CDR3 has 17 residues. The V gene's germline CDR1 is SGDLS and CDR2 YYNGEE. V shed 2 bases and J shed 0 bases, with 14 bases lying between them.

This chain joins TRBV2 and TRBJ1-3, with 7 bases lining up with TRBD1. Losses at the gene ends were 3 bases for V and 1 base for J; bases not matched to a gene: 9. In germline, CDR1 is SNHLY, CDR2 FYNNEI. The CDR3 totals 17 residues. Written as DNA, the CDR3 is TGTGCCAGCAGTGATTCCGGGACAGTATTTTCTGGAAACACCATATATTTT. Its translation is CASSDSGTVFSGNTIYF.